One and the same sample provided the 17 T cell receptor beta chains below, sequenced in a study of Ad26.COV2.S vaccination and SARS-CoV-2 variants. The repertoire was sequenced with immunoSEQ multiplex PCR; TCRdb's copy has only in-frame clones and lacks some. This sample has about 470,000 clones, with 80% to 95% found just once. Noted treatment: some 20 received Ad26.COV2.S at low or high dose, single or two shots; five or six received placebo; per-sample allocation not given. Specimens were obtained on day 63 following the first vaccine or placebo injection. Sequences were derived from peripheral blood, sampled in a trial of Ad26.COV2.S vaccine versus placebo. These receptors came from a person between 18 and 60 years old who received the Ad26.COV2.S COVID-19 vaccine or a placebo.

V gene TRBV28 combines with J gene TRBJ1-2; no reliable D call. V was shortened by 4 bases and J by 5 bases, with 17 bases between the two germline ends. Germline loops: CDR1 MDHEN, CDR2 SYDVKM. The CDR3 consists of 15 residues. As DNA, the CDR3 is TGTGCCAGCAGTTGGCAGGCCTCCCCTGAATATGGCTACACCTTC. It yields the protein CASSWQASPEYGYTF.

Here the CDR3 DNA reads TGCGCCAGCAGTTCGACAGGGGAGGGTCGGGAGACCCAGTACTTC. Its protein is CASSSTGEGRETQYF. The chain couples TRBV5-1 to TRBJ2-5, with a tentative D call TRBD1 (8 bases). The CDR3 covers 15 residues. Germline lookup yields CDR1 SGHRS and CDR2 YFSETQ. The V end was cut by 5 bases, the J end by 5 bases, with 19 bases between.

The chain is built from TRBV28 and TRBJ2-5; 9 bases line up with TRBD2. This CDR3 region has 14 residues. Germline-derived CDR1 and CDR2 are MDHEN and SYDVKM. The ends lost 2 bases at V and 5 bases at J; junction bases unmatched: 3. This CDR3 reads CASSLLAGSETQYF. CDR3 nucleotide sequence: TGTGCCAGCAGTTTACTAGCGGGAAGTGAGACCCAGTACTTC.

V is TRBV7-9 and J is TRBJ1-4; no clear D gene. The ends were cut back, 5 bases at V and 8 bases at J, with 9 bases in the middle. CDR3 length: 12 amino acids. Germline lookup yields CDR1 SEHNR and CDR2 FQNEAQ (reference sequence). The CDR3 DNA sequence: TGTGCCAGCAGCCCGTGGGCGGAAAAACTGTTTTTT. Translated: CASSPWAEKLFF.

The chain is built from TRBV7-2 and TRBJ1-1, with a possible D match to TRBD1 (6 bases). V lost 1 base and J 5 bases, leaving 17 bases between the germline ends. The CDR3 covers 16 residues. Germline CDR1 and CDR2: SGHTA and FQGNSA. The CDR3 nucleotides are TGTGCCAGCAGCTTAGAAAGGGTCTCCAGGGGAACTGAAGCTTTCTTT. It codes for CASSLERVSRGTEAFF.

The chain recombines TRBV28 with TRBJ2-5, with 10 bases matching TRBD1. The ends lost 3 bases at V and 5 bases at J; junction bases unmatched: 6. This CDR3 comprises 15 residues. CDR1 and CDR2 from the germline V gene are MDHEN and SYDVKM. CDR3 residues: CASSFYRTGGETQYF. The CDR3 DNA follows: TGTGCCAGCAGTTTCTATCGGACAGGGGGGGAGACCCAGTACTTC.

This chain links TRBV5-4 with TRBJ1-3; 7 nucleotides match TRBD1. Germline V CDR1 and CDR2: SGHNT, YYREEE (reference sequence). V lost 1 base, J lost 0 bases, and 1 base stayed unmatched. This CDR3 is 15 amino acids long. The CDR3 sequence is CASSLRTGSGNTIYF. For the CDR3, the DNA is TGTGCCAGCAGCTTGAGGACAGGCTCTGGAAACACCATATATTTT.

CDR3 bases: TGTGCCAGCACCTCAGAACAGGGGACCTATGGCTACACCTTC. This encodes CASTSEQGTYGYTF. This chain connects TRBV28 to TRBJ1-2; TRBD1 matches 7 bases. Germline CDR1 reads MDHEN; CDR2 reads SYDVKM. With 7 bases clipped from V and 4 bases from J, the junction kept 9 bases outside the gene matches. The CDR3 loop spans 14 amino acids.

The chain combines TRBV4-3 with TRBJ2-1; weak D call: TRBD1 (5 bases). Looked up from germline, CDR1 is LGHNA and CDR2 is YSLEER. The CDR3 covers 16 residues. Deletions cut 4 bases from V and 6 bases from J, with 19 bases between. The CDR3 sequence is CASSPTDMPLPNEQFF. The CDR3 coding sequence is TGCGCCAGCAGCCCCACGGACATGCCCCTTCCCAATGAGCAGTTCTTC.

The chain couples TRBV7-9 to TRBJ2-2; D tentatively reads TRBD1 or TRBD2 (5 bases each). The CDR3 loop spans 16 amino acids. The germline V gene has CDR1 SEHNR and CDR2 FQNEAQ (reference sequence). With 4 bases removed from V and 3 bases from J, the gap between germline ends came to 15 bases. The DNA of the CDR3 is TGTGCCAGCAGCTCTAACAAGGGACCCCACACCGGGGAGCTGTTTTTT. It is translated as CASSSNKGPHTGELFF.

CDR3 loop: CASSTLAENYEQYF. DNA of the CDR3: TGTGCCAGCAGTACACTAGCGGAAAACTACGAGCAGTACTTC. The rearrangement links TRBV28 to TRBJ2-7, with 8 bases matching TRBD2. This CDR3 contains 14 residues. Germline V CDR1 and CDR2: MDHEN, SYDVKM. The V and J ends lost 5 bases and 3 bases, in that order; junction bases with no gene match: 6.

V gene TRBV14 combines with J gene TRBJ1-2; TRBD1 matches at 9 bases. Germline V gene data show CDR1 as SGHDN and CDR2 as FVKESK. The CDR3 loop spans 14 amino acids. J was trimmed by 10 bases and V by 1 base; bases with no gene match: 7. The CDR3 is CASSQVGTGIDYTF. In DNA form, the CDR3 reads TGTGCCAGCAGCCAAGTTGGGACAGGGATCGACTACACCTTC.

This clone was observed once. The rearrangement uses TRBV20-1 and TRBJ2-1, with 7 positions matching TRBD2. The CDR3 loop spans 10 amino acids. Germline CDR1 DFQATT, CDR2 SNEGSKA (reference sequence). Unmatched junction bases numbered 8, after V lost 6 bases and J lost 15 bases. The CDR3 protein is CSASGAEMFF. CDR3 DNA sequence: TGCAGTGCCAGCGGGGCTGAAATGTTCTTC.

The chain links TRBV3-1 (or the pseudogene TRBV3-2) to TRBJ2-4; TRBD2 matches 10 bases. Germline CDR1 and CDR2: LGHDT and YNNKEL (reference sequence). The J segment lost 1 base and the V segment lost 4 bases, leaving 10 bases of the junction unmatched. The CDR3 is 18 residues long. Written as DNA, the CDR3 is TGTGCCAGCAGCCCCGTCAGGGAGCGGGAGGGGGCCAAAAACATTCAGTACTTC. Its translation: CASSPVREREGAKNIQYF.

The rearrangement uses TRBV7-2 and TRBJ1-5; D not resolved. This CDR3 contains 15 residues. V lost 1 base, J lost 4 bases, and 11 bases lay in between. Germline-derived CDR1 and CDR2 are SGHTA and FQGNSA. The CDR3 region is CASSLVGNRNQPQHF. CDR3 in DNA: TGTGCCAGCAGCTTAGTTGGGAATCGAAATCAGCCCCAGCATTTT.

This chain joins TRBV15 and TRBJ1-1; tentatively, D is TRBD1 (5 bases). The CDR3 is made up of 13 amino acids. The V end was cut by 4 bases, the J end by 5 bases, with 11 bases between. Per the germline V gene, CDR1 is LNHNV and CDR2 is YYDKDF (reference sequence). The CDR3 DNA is TGTGCCACCAGCATATATGGGGGGACTGAAGCTTTCTTT. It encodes CATSIYGGTEAFF.

CDR3 sequence reads: CASSAHTGSSYEQYF. For the CDR3, the DNA is TGTGCCAGCAGCGCACATACAGGGAGCTCCTACGAGCAGTACTTC. The V call is TRBV6-5, the J call TRBJ2-7, with D maybe TRBD1 (6 bases). The CDR3 is 15 residues long. Trimming stripped 6 bases from V and 0 bases from J, with 15 bases between. CDR1 MNHEY and CDR2 SVGAGI come from the germline V gene.